Shown below are 10 T cell receptor beta chains from a single sample sequenced in a study of T cell responses to AZD1222 COVID-19 vaccine. Profiled with immunoSEQ multiplex PCR; TCRdb holds only in-frame clones, not every one. The sample holds 130,000 to 150,000 clones, around 89% seen once. The source was peripheral blood, collected on day 0 of AZD1222 vaccination. These receptors were obtained from an adult in good health.

The V gene is TRBV6-5, the J gene TRBJ2-5; TRBD1 matches at 7 bases. The CDR3 contains 13 residues. Per the germline V gene, CDR1 is MNHEY and CDR2 is SVGAGI. V dropped 5 bases and J dropped 3; count of bases not matched to a gene: 3. The CDR3 protein is CASSRDRKETQYF. The CDR3 coding sequence is TGTGCCAGCAGTCGGGACAGAAAAGAGACCCAGTACTTC.

The genes are TRBV28 and TRBJ1-2; TRBD1 agrees at 7 bases. Germline assignment: CDR1 MDHEN and CDR2 SYDVKM. The CDR3 length is 14 residues. V was clipped by 10 bases and J by 2 bases; unmatched bases: 10. CDR3 sequence (DNA): TGTGCCACCATCCAGAGGGACAGAAACTATGGCTACACCTTC. Encoded protein: CATIQRDRNYGYTF.

This clone was recorded a few times. V is TRBV30 and J is TRBJ1-2, with unresolved D. Germline lookup yields CDR1 GTSNPN and CDR2 SVGIG (reference sequence). V was shortened by 4 bases and J by 2 bases, with 8 bases between the two germline ends. The CDR3 loop spans 12 amino acids. The CDR3 nucleotides read TGTGCCTGGACTAGGGTAAACTATGGCTACACCTTC. This translates into CAWTRVNYGYTF.

The chain couples TRBV5-1 to TRBJ2-1; TRBD1 agrees at 11 bases. Germline V lookup: CDR1 SGHRS, CDR2 YFSETQ. The CDR3 loop spans 15 amino acids. The ends lost 4 bases at V and 7 bases at J; junction bases unmatched: 7. DNA of the CDR3: TGCGCCAGCAGCACAGGACAGGGGGCGACGAATGAGCAGTTCTTC. This translates into CASSTGQGATNEQFF.

The genes are TRBV7-8 and TRBJ1-6; D uncertain. This CDR3 is 12 amino acids long. The germline gives CDR1 SGHVS, CDR2 FQNEAQ. Trimming cost V 8 bases and J 5 bases, with 7 bases left between them. The CDR3 sequence is CASAIDNSPLHF. In DNA form, the CDR3 reads TGTGCCAGCGCGATTGATAATTCACCCCTCCACTTT.

V and J are TRBV7-9 and TRBJ2-1, with 11 bases identical to TRBD2. CDR3 length: 19 residues. Trimming cost V 2 bases and J 0 bases; bases outside gene matches: 9. From germline, CDR1 is SEHNR and CDR2 FQNEAQ (reference sequence). CDR3 DNA: TGTGCCAGCAGCTTAACTAGCGGGGGACTATCAGGCTCCTACAATGAGCAGTTCTTC. It yields the protein CASSLTSGGLSGSYNEQFF.

The gene calls are TRBV7-9 and TRBJ1-1, with D maybe TRBD1 (5 bases). The V gene's germline CDR1 is SEHNR and CDR2 FQNEAQ (reference sequence). The CDR3 has 18 amino acids. V shed 6 bases and J shed 14 bases, with 37 bases lying between them. CDR3 bases: TGTGCCAGCAGTTCGACGGGGGTTTTTACGGGGAAGGGGCCAAGAGCGTTCTTT. Protein sequence: CASSSTGVFTGKGPRAFF.

The rearrangement links TRBV7-9 to TRBJ1-2, with 12 positions matching TRBD1. Looked up from germline, CDR1 is SEHNR and CDR2 is FQNEAQ (reference sequence). V dropped 4 bases and J dropped 7; count of bases not matched to a gene: 7. This CDR3 comprises 15 residues. CDR3 nucleotide sequence: TGTGCCAGCAGCTCGGGACAGGGGGCAGAAGTTGGCTACACCTTC. It codes for CASSSGQGAEVGYTF.

The chain combines TRBV19 with TRBJ1-4; the match to TRBD1 covers 8 bases. Trimming removed 9 bases from V and 5 bases from J; junction bases left unmatched: 11. The CDR3 consists of 15 residues. The V gene's germline CDR1 is LNHDA and CDR2 SQIVND (reference sequence). CDR3 DNA sequence: TGTGCCAGACCAAAAGGGACAGGCCTGAATGAAAAACTGTTTTTT. It yields the protein CARPKGTGLNEKLFF.

This chain connects TRBV11-2 to TRBJ1-1; D may be TRBD1 (6 bases). The CDR3 sequence is 13 residues long. Trimming took off 3 bases at V and 4 bases at J, with 9 bases between the two ends. Germline V gives CDR1 SGHAT, CDR2 FQNNGV. This chain's CDR3 is CASSLPGATEAFF. CDR3 in DNA: TGTGCCAGCAGCTTGCCGGGGGCCACTGAAGCTTTCTTT.